This is a list of T cell receptor beta chains from one sample in a study of blood T cell repertoires in COVID-19. Some clones are missing from TCRdb's copy, which holds only in-frame ones; the method was immunoSEQ multiplex PCR. The sample carries 100,000 to 110,000 clones, roughly 79% recorded once. Sequencing was done on a sample of peripheral blood. These receptors all stem from a woman aged 70 to 79 with acute or convalescent COVID-19. The CDR3 runs from the conserved cysteine through the conserved F or W. The D gene is left open where the match is weak. Expanded clones are given a class, and other clones once, few, many or no size at all.

v_call	d_call	clone_size	j_call	cdr3_length	cdr3_aa	cdr3_nt
TRBV6-5	-	few	TRBJ1-5	15	CASNPSGGSNQPQHF	TGTGCCAGCAACCCCTCGGGGGGGAGCAATCAGCCCCAGCATTTT
TRBV9	-	-	TRBJ1-1	13	CASSVGAGTEAFF	TGTGCCAGCAGCGTAGGAGCGGGTACTGAAGCTTTCTTT
TRBV13	-	-	TRBJ2-5	13	CASSFLMEETQYF	TGTGCCAGCAGCTTTCTGATGGAGGAGACCCAGTACTTC
TRBV6-2/TRBV6-3	-	-	TRBJ1-5	18	CASSYSTGDGSSNQPQHF	TGTGCCAGCAGTTACTCGACGGGGGACGGGTCAAGCAATCAGCCCCAGCATTTT
TRBV4-2	-	few	TRBJ2-7	16	CASSQDRGGPPYEQYF	TGTGCCAGCAGCCAAGATAGGGGGGGGCCACCCTACGAGCAGTACTTC
TRBV19	-	-	TRBJ2-5	13	CASAPDSQETQYF	TGTGCCAGTGCACCGGACAGCCAAGAGACCCAGTACTTC
TRBV15	-	-	TRBJ2-3	16	CATSRGRFPSTDTQYF	TGTGCCACCAGCAGGGGCCGTTTTCCTAGCACAGATACGCAGTATTTT
TRBV2	-	few	TRBJ1-1	13	CASRGVVGTEAFF	TGTGCCAGCAGGGGAGTGGTTGGCACTGAAGCTTTCTTT
TRBV4-3	-	-	TRBJ1-1	16	CASSQGTRFRNTEAFF	TGCGCCAGCAGCCAAGGTACGAGGTTCCGGAACACTGAAGCTTTCTTT
TRBV12-3/TRBV12-4	-	-	TRBJ1-4	12	CASTPGVEKLFF	TGTGCCAGCACCCCGGGAGTAGAAAAACTGTTTTTT
TRBV7-8	-	-	TRBJ2-5	14	CASSLVGAQETQYF	TGTGCCAGCAGCTTAGTTGGGGCACAAGAGACCCAGTACTTC
TRBV6-1	-	-	TRBJ2-3	14	CASSEAPRTDTQYF	TGTGCCAGCAGTGAAGCGCCGAGGACAGATACGCAGTATTTT
TRBV16	-	-	TRBJ1-5	15	CASSQSGAGDQPQHF	TGTGCCAGCAGCCAATCAGGGGCTGGAGATCAGCCCCAGCATTTT
TRBV25-1	-	-	TRBJ1-2	12	CASSRQNYGYTF	TGTGCCAGCAGTAGACAGAACTATGGCTACACCTTC
TRBV11-2	TRBD2	-	TRBJ2-2	16	CASSGSGGAIYGELFF	TGTGCCAGCAGCGGCAGCGGGGGGGCCATTTACGGGGAGCTGTTTTTT
TRBV7-2	TRBD1	-	TRBJ1-1	15	CASSPKTGGNTEAFF	TGTGCCAGCAGCCCAAAGACAGGGGGCAACACTGAAGCTTTCTTT
TRBV7-2	-	-	TRBJ1-2	15	CASSFREGQDYGYTF	TGTGCCAGCAGCTTCAGGGAGGGTCAGGACTATGGCTACACCTTC
TRBV3-1/TRBV3-2	TRBD2	-	TRBJ2-7	16	CASSHLFSGGTYEQYF	TGTGCCAGCAGCCACTTGTTTAGCGGGGGGACCTACGAGCAGTACTTC
TRBV9	-	-	TRBJ1-2	13	CASSVADNSGYTF	TGTGCCAGCAGCGTAGCAGATAATAGCGGCTACACCTTC
TRBV5-1	TRBD1	-	TRBJ2-3	14	CASYPGQDTDTQYF	TGCGCCAGCTACCCGGGACAGGATACAGATACGCAGTATTTT
TRBV18	TRBD1	-	TRBJ1-4	16	CASSQKQGAANEKLFF	TGTGCCAGCTCCCAGAAACAGGGGGCGGCTAATGAAAAACTGTTTTTT
TRBV7-8	-	-	TRBJ1-2	13	CASSLDTNYGYTF	TGTGCCAGCAGCTTAGACACCAACTATGGCTACACCTTC
TRBV12-5	TRBD1	-	TRBJ1-4	15	CASGFGTGGNEKLFF	TGTGCTAGTGGTTTTGGGACAGGGGGTAATGAAAAACTGTTTTTT
TRBV12-3/TRBV12-4	-	-	TRBJ1-1	13	CASSFSRNTEAFF	TGTGCCAGCAGTTTTTCCAGGAACACTGAAGCTTTCTTT
TRBV19	TRBD1	-	TRBJ1-5	15	CASSPPTGETGPQHF	TGTGCCAGTAGTCCTCCGACAGGGGAGACGGGGCCCCAGCATTTT
TRBV6-6	TRBD2	-	TRBJ2-3	15	CASSPRGTSPDTQYF	TGTGCCAGCAGTCCACGGGGGACTAGTCCAGATACGCAGTATTTT
TRBV7-3	-	-	TRBJ2-3	15	CASSSRGLDTDTQYF	TGTGCCAGCAGCTCAAGGGGTCTCGACACAGATACGCAGTATTTT
TRBV5-1	-	-	TRBJ2-6	14	CASSLGDGANVLTF	TGCGCCAGCAGCTTGGGCGATGGGGCCAACGTCCTGACTTTC
TRBV30	-	-	TRBJ1-1	15	CAWNRVPGEGTEAFF	TGTGCCTGGAATCGTGTTCCAGGGGAGGGCACTGAAGCTTTCTTT
TRBV21-1	-	-	TRBJ1-2	15	CASSDLGREYYGYTF	TGTGCCAGCAGCGACTTGGGGAGGGAGTACTATGGCTACACCTTC
TRBV29-1	-	once	TRBJ2-5	13	CSVVGLAEETQYF	TGCAGCGTTGTTGGGCTAGCTGAAGAGACCCAGTACTTC
TRBV5-4	TRBD1	-	TRBJ2-3	13	CASSLTGEDTQYF	TGTGCCAGCAGCTTGACAGGGGAAGATACGCAGTATTTT
TRBV24-1	-	once	TRBJ1-5	13	CATSDRGNQPQHF	TGTGCCACCAGTGACAGGGGCAATCAGCCCCAGCATTTT
TRBV25-1	TRBD1	-	TRBJ1-1	14	CASTARDRVSEAFF	TGTGCCAGCACCGCCCGGGACAGGGTGTCTGAAGCTTTCTTT
TRBV27	-	-	TRBJ1-1	13	CASRKDSEFEAFF	TGTGCCAGCAGAAAGGACAGCGAATTTGAAGCTTTCTTT
TRBV7-3	-	-	TRBJ2-6	18	CASSLRDRTYSGANVLTF	TGTGCCAGCAGCTTGCGGGACAGAACTTATTCTGGGGCCAACGTCCTGACTTTC
TRBV28	TRBD1	-	TRBJ2-5	15	CASSSSGTVQETQYF	TGTGCCAGCAGTTCCTCCGGGACAGTTCAAGAGACCCAGTACTTC
TRBV28	-	-	TRBJ2-5	15	CASRRGTAFQETQYF	TGTGCCAGCAGACGCGGGACAGCCTTCCAAGAGACCCAGTACTTC
TRBV5-1	TRBD1	-	TRBJ1-2	15	CASSAARDSSNGYTF	TGCGCCAGCAGCGCAGCCCGGGACAGCAGTAACGGCTACACCTTC
TRBV7-2	-	few	TRBJ1-2	13	CASSLAQRYGYTF	TGTGCCAGCAGCTTAGCGCAGAGGTATGGCTACACCTTC
TRBV10-3	TRBD2	-	TRBJ2-1	17	CAISESLAGGFSGEQFF	TGTGCCATCAGTGAGTCGCTAGCGGGGGGGTTCAGTGGTGAGCAGTTCTTC
TRBV7-2	TRBD2	once	TRBJ2-1	16	CASSLGLAGGLNEQFF	TGTGCCAGCAGCTTAGGGCTAGCGGGGGGTCTCAATGAGCAGTTCTTC
TRBV6-5	-	-	TRBJ1-1	13	CASNRVRGTEAFF	TGTGCCAGCAACAGGGTCAGGGGTACTGAAGCTTTCTTT
TRBV6-4	-	-	TRBJ2-2	14	CASSPELLTGELFF	TGTGCCAGCAGTCCCGAATTACTGACCGGGGAGCTGTTTTTT
TRBV25-1	TRBD1	few	TRBJ1-5	16	CASSESDRGRNQPQHF	TGTGCCAGCAGTGAATCCGACAGGGGCCGCAATCAGCCCCAGCATTTT
TRBV2	TRBD1	-	TRBJ2-2	16	CASCRDRGANTGELFF	TGTGCCAGTTGTCGTGACAGGGGGGCGAACACCGGGGAGCTGTTTTTT
TRBV12-5	TRBD1	-	TRBJ1-5	14	CASGTGTGYQPQHF	TGTGCTAGTGGAACCGGGACAGGGTATCAGCCCCAGCATTTT
TRBV7-9	-	-	TRBJ2-2	15	CASSRGDSLTGELFF	TGTGCCAGCAGCCGAGGAGACAGCCTCACCGGGGAGCTGTTTTTT
TRBV4-3	TRBD1	-	TRBJ1-2	15	CASSRTSDRNYGYTF	TGCGCCAGCAGCCGAACATCGGACAGGAACTATGGCTACACCTTC
TRBV6-5	TRBD1	-	TRBJ1-2	13	CASSYVQGNGNTF	TGTGCCAGCAGTTACGTACAGGGGAACGGAAACACCTTC
TRBV9	-	-	TRBJ1-6	17	CASSPRGSGSENSPLHF	TGTGCCAGCTCACCCCGGGGGTCGGGAAGTGAGAATTCACCCCTCCACTTT
TRBV7-2	-	-	TRBJ1-2	13	CASSLREGYGYTF	TGTGCCAGCAGCTTACGGGAGGGGTATGGCTACACCTTC
TRBV5-5	TRBD1	-	TRBJ2-1	17	CASSSGGTGFADNEQFF	TGTGCCAGCAGCTCAGGGGGCACAGGTTTCGCCGACAATGAGCAGTTCTTC
TRBV3-1/TRBV3-2	-	-	TRBJ2-5	13	CASSVTRKETQYF	TGTGCCAGCAGCGTGACTAGGAAAGAGACCCAGTACTTC
TRBV14	-	-	TRBJ1-6	13	CASSRNTGSPLHF	TGTGCCAGCAGCCGCAATACAGGATCACCCCTCCACTTT
TRBV27	TRBD2	many	TRBJ2-1	15	CASSLLTSGYNEQFF	TGTGCCAGCAGTTTATTAACTAGCGGATACAATGAGCAGTTCTTC
TRBV2	TRBD1	-	TRBJ1-2	16	CASSEALRTGVYGYTF	TGTGCCAGCAGTGAAGCGCTGAGGACAGGGGTCTATGGCTACACCTTC
TRBV5-1	-	-	TRBJ2-7	15	CASTELQGSSYEQYF	TGCGCCAGCACCGAGCTTCAGGGGAGCTCCTACGAGCAGTACTTC